The clone carrying this T cell receptor (beta chain) showed up many times. Its matching antigen is unknown. Both iRepertoire HTBI primers and Arm-PCR of CDR3 regions were used to build the TCR beta libraries. TCRdb reprocessed the multiplex PCR reads via MiXCR and lists one record per CDR3 protein. This repertoire shows roughly 450,000 distinct CDR3 sequences, around 22% found once; its top ten account for approximately 28%. The CDR3 runs to 15 residues. Trimming cost V 3 bases and J 2 bases; bases outside gene matches: 5. Germline V gene lookup returns CDR1 MDHEN and CDR2 SYDVKM. Time point given: persistent/refractory GD, antithyroid drugs over 5 years with positive TRAb. Preparation of the TCR library used RNA extracted from PBMCs. With EDTA tubes as the receptacles, around 10 milliliters of peripheral blood were drawn. These data originate in a study of regulatory T cells in long-lasting Graves disease. Overall study: Patients met the persistent Graves' disease definition after over 5 years of antithyroid drugs with positive TSH receptor antibodies.

Study outcomes and limitations: Newly diagnosed patients had higher TCR diversity than persistent Graves' patients did.

The sample was peripheral blood mononuclear cells (PBMCs), taken when the disease was refractory, from a patient treated with antithyroid drugs. The rearrangement uses TRBV28 and TRBJ2-7, with 9 bases identical to TRBD1. This clonotype was sampled from a female donor with Graves disease. The CDR3 nucleotides read TGTGCCAGCAGTTTCTTCGGGACAGGGACCTACGAGCAGTACTTC. Protein sequence: CASSFFGTGTYEQYF.